Below are 13 T cell receptor beta chains sequenced from a single sample in a study of T cells in Graves' hyperthyroidism and ophthalmopathy. TCR beta CDR3 sequences were amplified from RNA transcripts. The HTBI primer set served for first-round RT-PCR of the TCR CDR3. TCRdb analysed the multiplex PCR reads with MiXCR anew, one entry per CDR3 protein. This sample has about 340,000 distinct CDR3 sequences; roughly 18% occur once, and the top ten carry approximately 49%. The source material was blood. These receptors originate from a woman aged 45-59 years with Graves' hyperthyroidism.

CDR3 sequence (DNA): TGCGCCAGCAGCCAGAGGGTCCTTGGACAGGGGGTGTCCACCTTC. It yields the protein CASSQRVLGQGVSTF. This chain connects TRBV4-1 to TRBJ1-2, with 10 nucleotides matching TRBD1. The CDR3 is made up of 15 amino acids. The junction had 14 bases not matched to a gene; V was cut back by 3 bases and J by 13 bases. Germline V gene data show CDR1 as MGHRA and CDR2 as YSYEKL.

This clonotype was seen many times. The genes are TRBV3-1 and TRBJ1-4, with no clear D. With 7 bases removed from V and 5 bases from J, the gap between germline ends came to 11 bases. The germline V gene encodes CDR1 LGHDT and CDR2 YNNKEL (reference sequence). CDR3 length: 13 amino acids. In nucleotides, the CDR3 is TGTGCCAGCACCGGAAGTGGAAATGAAAAACTGTTTTTT. Its translation is CASTGSGNEKLFF.

A note on this clonotype: Just one base apart from a much larger clone, this may be a read error. V usage is TRBV25-1 and J usage is TRBJ1-5, with 9 bases that match TRBD1. The germline V gene encodes CDR1 MGHDK and CDR2 SYGVNS. There are 15 residues in the CDR3. J was trimmed by 1 base and V by 5 bases; bases with no gene match: 3. CDR3 in amino acids: CASSYGQGSNQPQHF. CDR3 sequence (DNA): TGTGCCAGCAGTTACGGACAGGGGAGCAATCAGCCCCAGCATTTT.

As concerns this clonotype: This may come from a read error, since a much larger clone is one base off. The chain links TRBV30 to TRBJ1-4; 8 bases line up with TRBD1. CDR1 GTSNPN and CDR2 SVGIG come from the germline V gene (reference sequence). The CDR3 runs to 16 residues. The CDR3 protein is CAWSKGQGATNEKLSF. The CDR3 DNA sequence: TGTGCCTGGAGTAAGGGCCAGGGGGCAACTAATGAAAAACTGTCTTTT.

This clonotype appeared a few times. The V and J genes are TRBV20-1 and TRBJ2-6; TRBD2 agrees at 8 bases. Germline V lookup: CDR1 DFQATT, CDR2 SNEGSKA (reference sequence). The junction had 6 bases not matched to a gene; V was cut back by 4 bases and J by 1 base. CDR3 length: 16 amino acids. CDR3 amino acids: CSATYGLASGANVLTF. In nucleotides, the CDR3 is TGCAGTGCTACTTATGGACTAGCTTCTGGGGCCAACGTCCTGACTTTC.

This clonotype was detected only a few times. The chain is built from TRBV20-1 and TRBJ2-7; 8 nucleotides agree with TRBD1. Germline-derived CDR1 and CDR2 are DFQATT and SNEGSKA (reference sequence). The CDR3 spans 13 residues. Germline trimming cut 3 bases from V and 4 bases from J; bases unmatched to any gene: 5. CDR3 sequence (DNA): TGCAGTGCTAGTAGAGACAGGGGATACGAGCAGTACTTC. Residues: CSASRDRGYEQYF.

The genes are TRBV12-5 and TRBJ1-3; D is ambiguous. The V end was cut by 1 base, the J end by 8 bases, with 9 bases between. Looked up from germline, CDR1 is LGHNT and CDR2 is FRNRAP. The CDR3 totals 13 residues. The CDR3 sequence: CASGLAQSDTIYF. Written as DNA, the CDR3 is TGTGCTAGTGGTTTGGCGCAGTCGGACACCATATATTTT.

The rearrangement joins TRBV2 to TRBJ1-4; D gene uncertain. The germline V and J ends were trimmed by 2 bases and 6 bases, with 10 bases remaining between them. The CDR3 has 14 residues. Germline V lookup: CDR1 SNHLY, CDR2 FYNNEI. The CDR3 DNA follows: TGTGCCAGCAGTGAATTGAGGGCAGATGAAAAACTGTTTTTT. The encoded protein is CASSELRADEKLFF. The full variable domain, its missing parts supplied by reference TRBV2 and TRBJ1-4, is EPEVTQTPSHQVTQMGQEVILRCVPISNHLYFYWYRQILGQKVEFLVSFYNNEISEKSEIFDDQFSVERPDGSNFTLKIRSTKLEDSAMYFCASSELRADEKLFFGSGTQLSVL.

This clonotype was observed a few times. This chain uses TRBV4-1 with TRBJ2-5; maybe TRBD2 (6 bases). V gave up 3 bases and J gave up 5 bases, with 16 bases separating them. The length of the CDR3 is 15 residues. Germline CDR1 and CDR2: MGHRA and YSYEKL. CDR3 nucleotide sequence: TGCGCCAGCAGCCAGGGGAGCGGGTGGGGGGAGACCCAGTACTTC. The encoded protein is CASSQGSGWGETQYF.

The chain recombines TRBV20-1 with TRBJ2-1, with TRBD2 matching over 9 bases. The CDR3 loop spans 14 amino acids. Germline V gene sequence: CDR1 DFQATT, CDR2 SNEGSKA (reference sequence). V lost 1 base to trimming and J lost 5 bases; unmatched junction nucleotides: 3. In DNA, the CDR3 is TGCAGTGCTAGAGTAGTAGCGGGGGACAATGAGCAGTTCTTC. Amino acid sequence: CSARVVAGDNEQFF.

The rearrangement uses TRBV7-3 and TRBJ2-3, with D possibly TRBD1 on 5 matching bases. The CDR3 contains 14 residues. In germline, CDR1 is SGHTA, CDR2 FQGTGA. Trimming took off 3 bases at V and 4 bases at J, with 11 bases between the two ends. The CDR3 loop is CASSLSAGSDTQYF. The CDR3 DNA is TGTGCCAGCAGCTTGAGCGCAGGGTCAGATACGCAGTATTTT.

This sequence joins TRBV2 and TRBJ2-5; the D gene is possibly TRBD2 (7 bases). This CDR3 has 15 amino acids. Trimming left V 0 bases short and J 5 bases short, with 13 bases between. The germline CDR1 and CDR2 sequences are SNHLY and FYNNEI. For the CDR3, the DNA is TGTGCCAGCAGTGAAGCTGGGGGGGGCGGGGAGACCCAGTACTTC. Protein: CASSEAGGGGETQYF.

This clonotype was detected many times. The chain is built from TRBV5-4 and TRBJ2-1; D is perhaps TRBD2 (6 bases). Germline CDR1 and CDR2: SGHNT and YYREEE (reference sequence). This CDR3 has 16 residues. The V and J ends lost 6 bases and 5 bases respectively, with 21 bases between them. For the CDR3, the DNA is TGTGCCAGCACCGATCCCCGCCGAGTAGCGGACAATGAGCAGTTCTTC. Translated, it gives CASTDPRRVADNEQFF.